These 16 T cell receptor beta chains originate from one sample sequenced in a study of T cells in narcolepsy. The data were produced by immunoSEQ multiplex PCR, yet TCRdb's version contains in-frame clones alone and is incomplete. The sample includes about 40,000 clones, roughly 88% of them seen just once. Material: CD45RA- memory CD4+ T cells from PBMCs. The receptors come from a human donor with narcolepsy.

The CDR3 is CASSSNTGQETQYF. The CDR3 bases are TGTGCCAGCAGCTCCAACACGGGACAGGAGACCCAGTACTTC. The chain recombines TRBV11-2 with TRBJ2-5; 7 nucleotides agree with TRBD1. Germline loops: CDR1 SGHAT, CDR2 FQNNGV. This CDR3 contains 14 residues. With 4 bases clipped from V and 5 bases from J, the junction kept 7 bases outside the gene matches.

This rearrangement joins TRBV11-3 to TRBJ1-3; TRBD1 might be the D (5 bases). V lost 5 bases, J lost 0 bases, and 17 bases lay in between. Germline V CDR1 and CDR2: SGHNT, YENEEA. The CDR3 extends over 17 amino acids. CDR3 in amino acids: CASSLLTGLSSGNTIYF. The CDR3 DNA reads TGTGCCAGCAGCCTCCTCACGGGGCTAAGCTCTGGAAACACCATATATTTT.

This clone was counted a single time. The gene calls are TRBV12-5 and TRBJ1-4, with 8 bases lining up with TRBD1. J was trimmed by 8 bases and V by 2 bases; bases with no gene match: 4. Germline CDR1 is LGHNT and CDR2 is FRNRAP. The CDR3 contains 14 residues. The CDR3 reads CASGLSNRGEKLFF. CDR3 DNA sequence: TGTGCTAGTGGTTTGTCTAACAGGGGGGAAAAACTGTTTTTT.

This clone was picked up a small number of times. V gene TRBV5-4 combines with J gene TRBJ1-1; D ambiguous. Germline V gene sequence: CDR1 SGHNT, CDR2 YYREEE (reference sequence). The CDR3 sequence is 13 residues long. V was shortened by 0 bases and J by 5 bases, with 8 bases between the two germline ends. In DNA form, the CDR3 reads TGTGCCAGCAGCTTGGGGGGAAGGACTGAAGCTTTCTTT. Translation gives CASSLGGRTEAFF.

CDR3 DNA sequence: TGTGCCAGCAGCCAGCCCGAGGGCTCCGAGCAGTACTTC. This codes for CASSQPEGSEQYF. The chain has TRBV6-6 and TRBJ2-7; D is possibly TRBD2 (5 bases). Trimming pared 6 bases from V and 6 bases from J, leaving 15 bases between. The CDR3 runs 13 residues. CDR1 and CDR2 (germline): MNHNY, SVGAGI (reference sequence).

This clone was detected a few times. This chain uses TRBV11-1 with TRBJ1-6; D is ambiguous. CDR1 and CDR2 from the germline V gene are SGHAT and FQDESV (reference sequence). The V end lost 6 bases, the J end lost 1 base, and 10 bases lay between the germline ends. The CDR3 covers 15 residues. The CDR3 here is CASRKRESYNSPLHF. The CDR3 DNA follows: TGTGCCAGCAGAAAAAGGGAGTCCTATAATTCACCCCTCCACTTT.

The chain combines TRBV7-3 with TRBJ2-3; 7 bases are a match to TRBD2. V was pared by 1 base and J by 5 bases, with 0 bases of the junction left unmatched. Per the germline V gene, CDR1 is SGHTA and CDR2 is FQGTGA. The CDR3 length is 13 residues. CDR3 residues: CASSLREGDTQYF. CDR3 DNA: TGTGCCAGCAGCTTAAGGGAGGGAGATACGCAGTATTTT.

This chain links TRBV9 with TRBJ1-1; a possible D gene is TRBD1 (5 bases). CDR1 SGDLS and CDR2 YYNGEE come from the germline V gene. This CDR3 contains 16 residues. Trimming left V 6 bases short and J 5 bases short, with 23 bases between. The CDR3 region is CASTQGEGWGKTEAFF. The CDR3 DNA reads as TGTGCCAGCACCCAAGGGGAGGGATGGGGCAAAACTGAAGCTTTCTTT.

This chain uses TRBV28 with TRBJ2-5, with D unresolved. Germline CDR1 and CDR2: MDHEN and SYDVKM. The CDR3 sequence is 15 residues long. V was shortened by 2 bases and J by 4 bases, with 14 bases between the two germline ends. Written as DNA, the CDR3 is TGTGCCAGCAGTTTAATCGGAGCTCTCGGAGAGACCCAGTACTTC. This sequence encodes CASSLIGALGETQYF.

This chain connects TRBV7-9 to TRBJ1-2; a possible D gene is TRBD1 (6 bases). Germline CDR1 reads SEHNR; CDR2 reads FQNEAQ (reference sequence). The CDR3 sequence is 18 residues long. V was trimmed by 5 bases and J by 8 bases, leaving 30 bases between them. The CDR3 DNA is TGTGCCAGCAGCGCTCTCCGGTCACAGGGATCGCCCGCGGGAGGCTACACCTTC. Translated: CASSALRSQGSPAGGYTF.

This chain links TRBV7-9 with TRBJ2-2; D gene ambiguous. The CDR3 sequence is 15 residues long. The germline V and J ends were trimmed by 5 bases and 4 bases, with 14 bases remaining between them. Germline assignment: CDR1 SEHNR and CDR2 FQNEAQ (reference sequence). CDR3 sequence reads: CASSQEAPSTGELFF. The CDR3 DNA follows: TGTGCCAGCAGCCAAGAGGCCCCGTCCACCGGGGAGCTGTTTTTT.

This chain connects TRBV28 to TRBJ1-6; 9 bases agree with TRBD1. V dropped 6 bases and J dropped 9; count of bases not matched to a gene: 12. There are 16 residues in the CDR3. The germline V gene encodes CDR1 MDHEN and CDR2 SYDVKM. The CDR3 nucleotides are TGTGCCAGCAGGATACTACAGGGGGCAGTTAGTTCACCCCTCCACTTT. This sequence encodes CASRILQGAVSSPLHF.

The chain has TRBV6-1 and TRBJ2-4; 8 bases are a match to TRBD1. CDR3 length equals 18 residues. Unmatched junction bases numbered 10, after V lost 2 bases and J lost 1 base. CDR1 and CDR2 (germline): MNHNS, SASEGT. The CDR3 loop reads CASSERTGRGLAKNIQYF. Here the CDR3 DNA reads TGTGCCAGCAGTGAACGGACAGGGAGAGGTCTTGCCAAAAACATTCAGTACTTC.

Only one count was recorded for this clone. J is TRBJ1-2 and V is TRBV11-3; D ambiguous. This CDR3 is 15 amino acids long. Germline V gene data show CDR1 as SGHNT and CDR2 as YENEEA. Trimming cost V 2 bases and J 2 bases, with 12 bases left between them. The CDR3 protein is CASSLYPDPNYGYTF. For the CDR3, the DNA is TGTGCCAGCAGCTTATATCCGGATCCAAACTATGGCTACACCTTC. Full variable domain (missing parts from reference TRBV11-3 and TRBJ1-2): EAGVVQSPRYKIIEKKQPVAFWCNPISGHNTLYWYLQNLGQGPELLIRYENEEAVDDSQLPKDRFSAERLKGVDSTLKIQPAELGDSAVYLCASSLYPDPNYGYTFGSGTRLTVV.

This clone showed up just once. This CDR3 is CATSRESLGTGELFF. The CDR3 DNA follows: TGTGCCACCAGCAGAGAGTCCCTGGGGACCGGGGAGCTGTTTTTT. The chain uses TRBV15 and TRBJ2-2; D gene unclear. Germline CDR1 and CDR2: LNHNV and YYDKDF (reference sequence). V lost 0 bases and J lost 5, with 10 bases in between. There are 15 residues in the CDR3. Full variable domain (outside the CDR3, taken from reference TRBV15 and TRBJ2-2): DAMVIQNPRYQVTQFGKPVTLSCSQTLNHNVMYWYQQKSSQAPKLLFHYYDKDFNNEADTPDNFQSRRPNTSFCFLDIRSPGLGDTAMYLCATSRESLGTGELFFGEGSRLTVL.

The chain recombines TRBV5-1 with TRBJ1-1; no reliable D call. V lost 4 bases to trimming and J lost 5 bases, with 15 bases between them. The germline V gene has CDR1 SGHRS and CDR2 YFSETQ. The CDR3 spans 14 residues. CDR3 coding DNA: TGCGCCAGCAGCCCACTATCAAAAGGGACTGAAGCTTTCTTT. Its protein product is CASSPLSKGTEAFF.